A selection of T cell receptor beta chains follows, all from one sample in a study of cytomegalovirus exposure and HLA in healthy donors. Repertoires were generated with immunoSEQ multiplex PCR, while TCRdb's copy carries only in-frame clones and drops some. The sample includes under 400,000 clones, 86% seen only once; the top ten take 0.83%. Sequenced material: PBMCs. The source of these receptors is a young woman in good health and CMV-seronegative. Both conserved end residues are part of each CDR3. A D gene is named only where the DNA matches it firmly. Expanded clones get a size class; other rows say once, few or many, or leave the size out.

CDR3 length: 14
D gene: TRBD1
J gene: TRBJ1-1
clone size: -
V gene: TRBV6-1
CDR3 protein: CASSLTGGNTEAFF
CDR3 DNA: TGTGCCAGCAGTTTAACAGGGGGGAACACTGAAGCTTTCTTT

CDR3 length: 13
D gene: -
J gene: TRBJ2-3
clone size: -
V gene: TRBV2
CDR3 protein: CASSDVSTDTQYF
CDR3 DNA: TGTGCCAGCAGTGACGTTAGCACAGATACGCAGTATTTT

CDR3 length: 15
D gene: -
J gene: TRBJ2-5
clone size: -
V gene: TRBV6-5
CDR3 protein: CASRFQTGRLETQYF
CDR3 DNA: TGTGCCAGCAGGTTCCAGACAGGGAGGTTGGAGACCCAGTACTTC

CDR3 length: 13
D gene: TRBD1
J gene: TRBJ1-2
clone size: -
V gene: TRBV18
CDR3 protein: CASSPDRVGGYTF
CDR3 DNA: TGTGCCAGCTCACCAGACAGGGTTGGTGGCTACACCTTC

CDR3 length: 15
D gene: -
J gene: TRBJ2-1
clone size: -
V gene: TRBV5-1
CDR3 protein: CASSLSGTAYNEQFF
CDR3 DNA: TGCGCCAGCAGCCTTTCCGGTACAGCCTACAATGAGCAGTTCTTC

CDR3 length: 13
D gene: -
J gene: TRBJ1-2
clone size: -
V gene: TRBV7-2
CDR3 protein: CASSPETDYGYTF
CDR3 DNA: TGTGCCAGCAGCCCCGAGACAGACTATGGCTACACCTTC

CDR3 length: 16
D gene: -
J gene: TRBJ2-5
clone size: -
V gene: TRBV5-4
CDR3 protein: CASSPRGGSGQETQYF
CDR3 DNA: TGTGCCAGCAGCCCGAGGGGGGGTAGCGGGCAAGAGACCCAGTACTTC

CDR3 length: 15
D gene: TRBD2
J gene: TRBJ2-5
clone size: -
V gene: TRBV27
CDR3 protein: CASSFQAGGQETQYF
CDR3 DNA: TGTGCCAGCAGTTTTCAAGCGGGGGGTCAAGAGACCCAGTACTTC

CDR3 length: 13
D gene: -
J gene: TRBJ2-3
clone size: -
V gene: TRBV6-5
CDR3 protein: CASSYSFRDTQYF
CDR3 DNA: TGTGCCAGCAGTTACTCCTTCCGAGATACGCAGTATTTT

CDR3 length: 14
D gene: TRBD1
J gene: TRBJ1-1
clone size: -
V gene: TRBV5-1
CDR3 protein: CASSPRTGGIEAFF
CDR3 DNA: TGCGCCAGCAGCCCCCGGACAGGGGGGATTGAAGCTTTCTTT

CDR3 length: 13
D gene: -
J gene: TRBJ1-1
clone size: few
V gene: TRBV18
CDR3 protein: CASSPSGGPEAFF
CDR3 DNA: TGTGCCAGCTCACCCAGCGGGGGCCCTGAAGCTTTCTTT

CDR3 length: 14
D gene: TRBD1
J gene: TRBJ1-2
clone size: -
V gene: TRBV28
CDR3 protein: CASSPRQGAYGYTF
CDR3 DNA: TGTGCCAGCAGCCCGAGACAGGGGGCGTATGGCTACACCTTC

CDR3 length: 14
D gene: -
J gene: TRBJ2-1
clone size: once
V gene: TRBV6-1
CDR3 protein: CASSEVGADNEQFF
CDR3 DNA: TGTGCCAGCAGTGAAGTTGGGGCAGACAATGAGCAGTTCTTC

CDR3 length: 13
D gene: -
J gene: TRBJ1-4
clone size: -
V gene: TRBV7-9
CDR3 protein: CASSLGPRHQLFF
CDR3 DNA: TGTGCCAGCAGCTTAGGTCCGCGGCATCAACTGTTTTTT

CDR3 length: 15
D gene: -
J gene: TRBJ2-1
clone size: -
V gene: TRBV5-1
CDR3 protein: CASSTTGQVFYEQFF
CDR3 DNA: TGCGCCAGCAGCACGACAGGTCAAGTTTTCTATGAGCAGTTCTTC

CDR3 length: 14
D gene: TRBD1
J gene: TRBJ1-4
clone size: -
V gene: TRBV9
CDR3 protein: CATSEGASNEKLFF
CDR3 DNA: TGTGCCACCTCCGAGGGGGCCTCTAATGAAAAACTGTTTTTT

CDR3 length: 13
D gene: -
J gene: TRBJ1-1
clone size: -
V gene: TRBV4-2
CDR3 protein: CASSRPENTEAFF
CDR3 DNA: TGTGCCAGCAGCCGGCCTGAGAACACTGAAGCTTTCTTT

CDR3 length: 16
D gene: TRBD1
J gene: TRBJ1-1
clone size: -
V gene: TRBV28
CDR3 protein: CASSGGTGFIGTEAFF
CDR3 DNA: TGTGCCAGCAGCGGCGGGACAGGGTTCATTGGCACTGAAGCTTTCTTT

CDR3 length: 14
D gene: -
J gene: TRBJ2-2
clone size: -
V gene: TRBV7-7
CDR3 protein: CASSQGRGPGELFF
CDR3 DNA: TGTGCCAGCAGCCAGGGTCGTGGGCCCGGGGAGCTGTTTTTT

CDR3 length: 14
D gene: -
J gene: TRBJ1-3
clone size: -
V gene: TRBV5-1
CDR3 protein: CASSTRQSGGTIYF
CDR3 DNA: TGCGCCAGCAGCACGCGACAGTCGGGGGGCACCATATATTTT

CDR3 length: 14
D gene: TRBD2
J gene: TRBJ2-2
clone size: -
V gene: TRBV13
CDR3 protein: CASQRGGGTGELFF
CDR3 DNA: TGTGCCTCCCAACGGGGGGGCGGCACCGGGGAGCTGTTTTTT

CDR3 length: 14
D gene: TRBD1
J gene: TRBJ2-7
clone size: -
V gene: TRBV5-4
CDR3 protein: CASSFGQGEYEQYF
CDR3 DNA: TGTGCCAGCAGCTTCGGACAGGGGGAATACGAGCAGTACTTC

CDR3 length: 13
D gene: TRBD2
J gene: TRBJ2-7
clone size: few
V gene: TRBV29-1
CDR3 protein: CSVETGLADEQYF
CDR3 DNA: TGCAGCGTTGAGACGGGACTAGCTGACGAGCAGTACTTC

CDR3 length: 14
D gene: -
J gene: TRBJ1-3
clone size: -
V gene: TRBV7-8
CDR3 protein: CASSSGWAGNTIYF
CDR3 DNA: TGTGCCAGCAGCTCGGGGTGGGCTGGAAACACCATATATTTT

CDR3 length: 16
D gene: TRBD2
J gene: TRBJ2-2
clone size: -
V gene: TRBV28
CDR3 protein: CASSPLAEEGTGELFF
CDR3 DNA: TGTGCCAGCAGTCCGCTAGCGGAGGAGGGCACCGGGGAGCTGTTTTTT

CDR3 length: 16
D gene: TRBD1
J gene: TRBJ1-1
clone size: -
V gene: TRBV29-1
CDR3 protein: CSVRDREGWTNTEAFF
CDR3 DNA: TGCAGCGTTCGGGACAGGGAGGGGTGGACGAACACTGAAGCTTTCTTT